The 27 T cell receptor beta chains reported below all come from one sample, sequenced in a study of neurological immune-mediated disorders. Each CDR3 protein gets one entry after TCRdb re-called the 5' RACE reads with MiXCR. Seen here are about 66,000 distinct CDR3 sequences, about 5% observed once, and the top ten hold 2.2%. Specimen: PBMCs. The receptor source for this set is a woman in her 70s with multiple sclerosis.

The chain carries TRBV4-1 and TRBJ2-1, with D perhaps TRBD2 (5 bases). CDR3 length: 13 amino acids. CDR1 is MGHRA, CDR2 YSYEKL, per germline. The V end was cut by 6 bases, the J end by 4 bases, with 10 bases between. The CDR3 sequence: CASSLRGYNEQFF. The CDR3 nucleotides read TGCGCCAGCAGTCTCCGGGGATACAATGAGCAGTTCTTC.

In nucleotides, the CDR3 is TGTGCCAGTAGTCCCGACAGAGCGAACACTGAAGCTTTCTTT. Amino acids: CASSPDRANTEAFF. The gene calls are TRBV19 and TRBJ1-1, with D perhaps matching TRBD1 (5 bases). The CDR3 has 14 amino acids. The germline V gene has CDR1 LNHDA and CDR2 SQIVND (reference sequence). The V gene lost 5 bases and the J gene lost 1 base, with 11 bases spanning the gap.

Many counts were recorded for this clonotype. The rearrangement links TRBV4-1 to TRBJ1-1; TRBD1 matches 7 bases. The CDR3 runs 15 residues. Germline assignment: CDR1 MGHRA and CDR2 YSYEKL. With V trimmed by 1 base and J by 1 base, 3 bases remained unmatched. CDR3 coding DNA: TGCGCCAGCAGCCAAGGTCAGGGGGGGAACACTGAAGCTTTCTTT. It translates to CASSQGQGGNTEAFF.

In this sample, this clonotype turned up many times. The genes are TRBV20-1 and TRBJ2-4, with D unclear. V dropped 4 bases and J dropped 0 bases, with 4 bases sitting between them. Germline V gene sequence: CDR1 DFQATT, CDR2 SNEGSKA (reference sequence). The CDR3 has 12 residues. CDR3 region: CSATSAKNIQYF. CDR3 DNA: TGCAGTGCTACCTCAGCCAAAAACATTCAGTACTTC.

This clonotype occurred many times. V usage is TRBV10-3 and J usage is TRBJ2-3, with D perhaps matching TRBD2 (6 bases). The CDR3 covers 18 residues. The V gene lost 2 bases and the J gene lost 0 bases, with 18 bases spanning the gap. Germline CDR1 reads ENHRY; CDR2 reads SYGVKD. The DNA of the CDR3 is TGTGCCATCAGTGAGAATCTCGGGAGAGGGACTAGCACAGATACGCAGTATTTT. It encodes CAISENLGRGTSTDTQYF.

Remarks on this clonotype: A clone one base away is much larger, so this may be a read error. This chain uses TRBV20-1 with TRBJ2-1; 9 nucleotides align to TRBD1. CDR3 length equals 13 residues. CDR1 is DFQATT, CDR2 SNEGSKA, per germline (reference sequence). The CDR3 loop is CCAPGQGNNEQFF. For the CDR3, the DNA is TGCTGTGCCCCGGGACAGGGCAACAATGAGCAGTTCTTC.

This clonotype turned up a few times. This sequence joins TRBV10-3 and TRBJ2-7; 7 bases line up with TRBD1. Germline V gene data show CDR1 as ENHRY and CDR2 as SYGVKD. The CDR3 consists of 14 residues. V trimming: 1 base; J trimming: 2 bases; junction bases outside the gene matches: 2. As DNA, the CDR3 is TGTGCCATCAGTGAGTTCCAGGGGGCCTACGAGCAGTACTTC. Translating it yields CAISEFQGAYEQYF.

Worth noting for this clonotype: A much larger clone is a single base away; this may be a read error. The rearrangement uses TRBV10-3 and TRBJ1-1, with D uncertain. V shed 3 bases and J shed 1 base, with 9 bases lying between them. Germline CDR1 is ENHRY and CDR2 is SYGVKD. The CDR3 extends over 14 amino acids. The CDR3 sequence: CAISDGTANTEAFF. The CDR3 coding sequence is TGTGCCATCAGTGATGGAACGGCGAACACTGAAGCTTTCTTT.

This clonotype was counted many times. V gene TRBV5-5 combines with J gene TRBJ2-5; 7 bases line up with TRBD1. V lost 0 bases and J lost 2; bases outside the gene matches: 1. Germline V lookup: CDR1 SGHKS, CDR2 YYEKEE (reference sequence). The CDR3 has 14 amino acids. This chain's CDR3 is CASSLAQGQETQYF. The CDR3 DNA sequence: TGTGCCAGCAGCTTGGCACAGGGGCAAGAGACCCAGTACTTC. Based on the CDR3 plus reference TRBV5-5 and TRBJ2-5, the full variable domain is DAGVTQSPTHLIKTRGQQVTLRCSPISGHKSVSWYQQVLGQGPQFIFQYYEKEERGRGNFPDRFSARQFPNYSSELNVNALLLGDSALYLCASSLAQGQETQYFGPGTRLLVL.

The sample holds many counts of this clonotype. The chain employs TRBV5-5 and TRBJ1-2; 7 bases match TRBD1. The CDR3 spans 18 residues. Germline assignment: CDR1 SGHKS and CDR2 YYEKEE (reference sequence). With 0 bases clipped from V and 4 bases from J, the junction kept 15 bases outside the gene matches. CDR3 protein: CASSLVEGARLAGYGYTF. The CDR3 nucleotides read TGTGCCAGCAGCTTGGTGGAGGGGGCGCGTCTAGCAGGCTATGGCTACACCTTC.

This clonotype was recorded at least ten times. The chain uses TRBV5-1 and TRBJ2-5; D uncertain. Deletions cut 2 bases from V and 5 bases from J, with 4 bases between. The CDR3 has 11 amino acids. Germline V CDR1 and CDR2: SGHRS, YFSETQ. Here the CDR3 reads CASSFTETQYF. CDR3 in DNA: TGCGCCAGCAGCTTCACGGAGACCCAGTACTTC.

This clonotype was observed many times. The chain recombines TRBV5-1 with TRBJ1-2; 8 nucleotides align to TRBD1. The CDR3 covers 14 residues. Germline V gene data show CDR1 as SGHRS and CDR2 as YFSETQ. Trimming cost V 7 bases and J 8 bases; bases outside gene matches: 13. The CDR3 reads CASYRDRSHSGYTF. CDR3 DNA: TGCGCCAGCTACCGGGACAGGTCTCATTCCGGCTACACCTTC.

This clonotype showed up many times. This sequence joins TRBV5-1 and TRBJ1-2; D perhaps matches TRBD1 (5 bases). V was cut by 5 bases and J by 8 bases, with 22 bases left in between. The CDR3 consists of 15 residues. Germline-derived CDR1 and CDR2 are SGHRS and YFSETQ. DNA for the CDR3: TGCGCCAGCAGATCCCGCCCAGGGCAGGCAGAAGGCTACACCTTC. The encoded protein is CASRSRPGQAEGYTF.

In its sample, this clonotype was seen many times. The chain combines TRBV5-1 with TRBJ1-4; TRBD1 matches 10 bases. The V segment lost 3 bases and the J segment 0 bases; nucleotides outside the gene matches: 2. The CDR3 contains 16 residues. In germline, CDR1 is SGHRS, CDR2 YFSETQ. DNA for the CDR3: TGCGCCAGCAGCTCGACAGGGGGCTCAACTAATGAAAAACTGTTTTTT. It translates to CASSSTGGSTNEKLFF. Full variable domain (missing parts from reference TRBV5-1 and TRBJ1-4): KAGVTQTPRYLIKTRGQQVTLSCSPISGHRSVSWYQQTPGQGLQFLFEYFSETQRNKGNFPGRFSGRQFSNSRSEMNVSTLELGDSALYLCASSSTGGSTNEKLFFGSGTQLSVL.

This clonotype showed up just a few times. The chain uses TRBV5-1 and TRBJ2-7, with TRBD2 as a possible D gene (6 bases). Trimming left V 0 bases short and J 4 bases short, with 11 bases between. There are 14 residues in the CDR3. CDR1 and CDR2 (germline): SGHRS, YFSETQ. CDR3 coding DNA: TGCGCCAGCAGCTTGGAGGGAGGATTATACGAGCAGTACTTC. Amino acids: CASSLEGGLYEQYF.

In this sample, this clonotype turned up many times. CDR3 region: CASRVRGSNTEAFF. CDR3 nucleotide sequence: TGTGCCAGCAGGGTCAGGGGGAGTAACACTGAAGCTTTCTTT. The chain combines TRBV12-3 or TRBV12-4 with TRBJ1-1; 7 bases match TRBD1. This CDR3 has 14 residues. V was clipped by 6 bases and J by 2 bases; unmatched bases: 6.

This clonotype was picked up many times. The CDR3, as DNA: TGTGCCAGCAGCTTAGGCGGGGACGAGCAGTACTTC. Encoded protein: CASSLGGDEQYF. The chain has TRBV5-5 and TRBJ2-7, with TRBD2 as a possible D gene (6 bases). V was clipped by 2 bases and J by 5 bases, with 8 bases between them. CDR1 is SGHKS and CDR2 is YYEKEE in the germline V gene (reference sequence). The CDR3 contains 12 residues.

This clonotype occurred many times. The chain links TRBV20-1 to TRBJ2-1, with TRBD2 identical over 7 bases. This CDR3 has 15 residues. Trimming took 3 bases from V and 3 from J; bases not matched to a gene: 8. In germline, CDR1 is DFQATT, CDR2 SNEGSKA (reference sequence). CDR3 amino acids: CSARNAGRYYNEQFF. As DNA, the CDR3 is TGCAGTGCTAGGAATGCCGGGAGGTACTACAATGAGCAGTTCTTC.

This clonotype showed up many times. The rearrangement links TRBV20-1 to TRBJ1-2, with D unresolved. V lost 6 bases, J lost 8 bases, and 16 bases lay in between. The CDR3 consists of 12 residues. Germline V lookup: CDR1 DFQATT, CDR2 SNEGSKA (reference sequence). CDR3 DNA: TGCAGTGCGGAGGGAAACAACGAGGGCTACACCTTC. Translation: CSAEGNNEGYTF.

This clonotype came up many times. The chain has TRBV5-1 and TRBJ2-1; the D gene is possibly TRBD1 (5 bases). The CDR3 consists of 11 residues. Germline CDR1 is SGHRS and CDR2 is YFSETQ. V was cut by 0 bases and J by 15 bases, with 10 bases left in between. Here the CDR3 reads CASSLGGQRFF. DNA for the CDR3: TGCGCCAGCAGCTTGGGAGGACAAAGGTTCTTC.

The rearrangement joins TRBV6-5 to TRBJ2-7, with TRBD2 identical over 9 bases. CDR1 is MNHEY and CDR2 is SVGAGI in the germline V gene. The ends lost 0 bases at V and 4 bases at J; junction bases unmatched: 1. This CDR3 has 14 amino acids. The CDR3 region is CASSYSTSGYEQYF. As DNA, the CDR3 is TGTGCCAGCAGTTACTCGACTAGCGGATACGAGCAGTACTTC.

This clonotype was seen ten or more times. V gene TRBV29-1 combines with J gene TRBJ2-7; D is unclear. The germline CDR1 and CDR2 sequences are SQVTM and ANQGSEA. The CDR3 loop spans 11 amino acids. Deletions cut 4 bases from V and 2 bases from J, with 6 bases between. The CDR3 DNA reads as TGCAGCGTTGCCAGTGCCTACGAGCAGTACTTC. Translation gives CSVASAYEQYF.

This clonotype was seen at least ten times. J is TRBJ2-1 and V is TRBV3-1; TRBD1 might be the D (6 bases). The CDR3 is 14 residues long. Between the trimmed V and J ends, which lost 3 bases and 6 bases, there was a span of 12 bases. Germline V gives CDR1 LGHDT, CDR2 YNNKEL (reference sequence). CDR3 in DNA: TGTGCCAGCAGCCAGGGGGCGATTGCCAATGAGCAGTTCTTC. Encoded protein: CASSQGAIANEQFF.

This clonotype was observed many times. The gene calls are TRBV20-1 and TRBJ1-5; no firm D call. CDR3 length: 16 residues. V was shortened by 1 base and J by 2 bases, with 15 bases between the two germline ends. Germline CDR1 reads DFQATT; CDR2 reads SNEGSKA (reference sequence). DNA of the CDR3: TGCAGTGCTAGAGGAGAACACTTGGGAGGCAATCAGCCCCAGCATTTT. Protein: CSARGEHLGGNQPQHF.

This clonotype appeared a few times. A clone one base away is much larger, so this may be a read error. V is TRBV7-6 and J is TRBJ2-4, with D possibly being TRBD2 (5 bases). Germline loops: CDR1 SGHVS, CDR2 FNYEAQ. V lost 5 bases, J lost 1 base, and 12 bases lay in between. The CDR3 sequence is 15 residues long. The CDR3, as DNA: TGTGCCAGCAGCCCCGACGGGGTCGCCAAAAACATTCAGTACTTC. This gives the protein CASSPDGVAKNIQYF.

The table lists this clonotype with many counts. This chain uses TRBV20-1 with TRBJ1-6; the D is unclear. The CDR3 is 14 residues long. CDR1 and CDR2 (germline): DFQATT, SNEGSKA (reference sequence). V was clipped by 2 bases and J by 11 bases, with 16 bases between them. This CDR3 reads CSARLGISAAPLHF. The CDR3 DNA follows: TGCAGTGCTAGACTGGGAATCTCGGCGGCACCCCTCCACTTT.

The chain joins TRBV25-1 to TRBJ2-7; 7 bases agree with TRBD1. This CDR3 contains 14 residues. Germline values: CDR1 MGHDK, CDR2 SYGVNS. The junction had 7 bases not matched to a gene; V was cut back by 5 bases and J by 3 bases. CDR3 region: CASSNRQGNYEQYF. CDR3 nucleotide sequence: TGTGCCAGCAGTAATCGACAGGGTAACTACGAGCAGTACTTC.